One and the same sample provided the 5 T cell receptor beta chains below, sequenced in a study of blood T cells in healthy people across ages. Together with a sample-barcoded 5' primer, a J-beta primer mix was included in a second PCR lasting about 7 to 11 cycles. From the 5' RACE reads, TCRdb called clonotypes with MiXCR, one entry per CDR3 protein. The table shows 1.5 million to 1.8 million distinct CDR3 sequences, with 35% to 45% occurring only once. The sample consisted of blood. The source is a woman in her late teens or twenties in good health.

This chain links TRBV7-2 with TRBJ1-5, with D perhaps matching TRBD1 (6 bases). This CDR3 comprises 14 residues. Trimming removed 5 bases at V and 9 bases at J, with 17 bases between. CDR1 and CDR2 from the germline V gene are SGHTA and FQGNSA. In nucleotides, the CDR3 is TGTGCCAGCAGCCCTCGACAGGACAGTCGGCCCCAGCATTTT. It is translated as CASSPRQDSRPQHF. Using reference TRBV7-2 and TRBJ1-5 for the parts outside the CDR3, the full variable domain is GAGVSQSPSNKVTEKGKDVELRCDPISGHTALYWYRQSLGQGLEFLIYFQGNSAPDKSGLPSDRFSAERTGGSVSTLTIQRTQQEDSAVYLCASSPRQDSRPQHFGDGTRLSIL.

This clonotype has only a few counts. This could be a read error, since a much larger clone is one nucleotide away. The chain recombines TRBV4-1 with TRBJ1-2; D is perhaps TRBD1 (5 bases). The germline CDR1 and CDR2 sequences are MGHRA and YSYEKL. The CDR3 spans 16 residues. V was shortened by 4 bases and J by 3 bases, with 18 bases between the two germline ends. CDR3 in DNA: TGCGCCAGCAGCCTGCAGGTGGGGCTAATCTACTATGGCTACACCTTC. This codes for CASSLQVGLIYYGYTF.

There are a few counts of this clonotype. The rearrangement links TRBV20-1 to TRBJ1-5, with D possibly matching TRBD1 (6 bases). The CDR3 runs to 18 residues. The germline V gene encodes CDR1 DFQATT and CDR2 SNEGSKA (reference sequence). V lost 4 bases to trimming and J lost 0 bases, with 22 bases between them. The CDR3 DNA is TGCAGTGCTACCCCACTGGGACACAGGAGGTATAGCAATCAGCCCCAGCATTTT. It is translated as CSATPLGHRRYSNQPQHF.

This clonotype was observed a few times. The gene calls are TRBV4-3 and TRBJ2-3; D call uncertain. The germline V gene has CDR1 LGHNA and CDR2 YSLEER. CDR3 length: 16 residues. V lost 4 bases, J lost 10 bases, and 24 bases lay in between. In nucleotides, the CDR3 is TGCGCCAGCAGCCTAGGCCGGGTAACCCCCCCCTCCTCGCAGTATTTT. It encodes CASSLGRVTPPSSQYF.

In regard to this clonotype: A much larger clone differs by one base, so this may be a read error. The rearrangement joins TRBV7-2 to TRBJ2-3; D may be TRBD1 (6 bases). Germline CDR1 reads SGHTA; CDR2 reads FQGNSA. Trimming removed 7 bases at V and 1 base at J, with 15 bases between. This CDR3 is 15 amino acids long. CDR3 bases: TGTGCCAGCAACTTTTGGGGGCTCGGCACAGATACGCAGTATTTT. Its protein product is CASNFWGLGTDTQYF.